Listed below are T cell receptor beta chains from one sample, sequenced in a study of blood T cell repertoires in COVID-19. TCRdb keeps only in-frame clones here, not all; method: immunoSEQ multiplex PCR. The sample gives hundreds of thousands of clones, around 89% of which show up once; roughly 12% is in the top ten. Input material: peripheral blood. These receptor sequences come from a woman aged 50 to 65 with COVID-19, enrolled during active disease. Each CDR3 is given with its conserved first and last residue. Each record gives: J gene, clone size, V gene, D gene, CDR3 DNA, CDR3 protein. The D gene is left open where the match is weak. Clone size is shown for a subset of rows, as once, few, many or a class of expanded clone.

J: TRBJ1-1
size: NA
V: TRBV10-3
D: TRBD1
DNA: TGTGCCATCAGTGACGAGGGACAGGGATTGAACACTGAAGCTTTCTTT
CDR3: CAISDEGQGLNTEAFF

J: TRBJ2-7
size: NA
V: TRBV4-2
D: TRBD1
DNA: TGTGCCAGCAGCCTTCAGGCCGGGACAGGGGAACACGAGCAGTACTTC
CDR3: CASSLQAGTGEHEQYF

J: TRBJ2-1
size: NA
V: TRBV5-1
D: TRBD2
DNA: TGCGCCAGCAGCTTATCTAGCGGGGGGACCTACAATGAGCAGTTCTTC
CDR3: CASSLSSGGTYNEQFF

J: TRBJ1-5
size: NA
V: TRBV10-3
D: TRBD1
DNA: TGTGCCATCAGGATGGGACAGGGGGATAATCAGCCCCAGCATTTT
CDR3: CAIRMGQGDNQPQHF

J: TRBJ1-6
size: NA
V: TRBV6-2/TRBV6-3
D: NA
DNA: TGTGCCAGCAGTTATGGCTTGGTTAGGACAGCCAATAATTCACCCCTCCACTTT
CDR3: CASSYGLVRTANNSPLHF

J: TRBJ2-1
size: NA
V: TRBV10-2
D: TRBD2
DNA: TGCGCCAGCAGTTTAGCGGGGGGGCCCAATGAGCAGTTCTTC
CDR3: CASSLAGGPNEQFF

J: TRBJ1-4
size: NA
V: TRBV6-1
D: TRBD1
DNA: TGTGCCAGCAGTGTCTGGGGAGCAGGGGGGAGGCCTAATGAAAAACTGTTTTTT
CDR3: CASSVWGAGGRPNEKLFF

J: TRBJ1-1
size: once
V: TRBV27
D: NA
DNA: TGTGCCAGCAGTTTTTCCTCGAACACTGAAGCTTTCTTT
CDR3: CASSFSSNTEAFF

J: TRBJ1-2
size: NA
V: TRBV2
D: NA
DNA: TGTGCCAGCAGTGAAGCGCGGCTCCCTTTAAGCCCGGGAGGGGGGTATGGCTACACCTTC
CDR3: CASSEARLPLSPGGGYGYTF

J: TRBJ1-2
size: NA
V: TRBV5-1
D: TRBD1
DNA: TGCGCCAGCGGCAGAGGGACAGACGTAGGAGAAGGCTACACCTTC
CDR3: CASGRGTDVGEGYTF

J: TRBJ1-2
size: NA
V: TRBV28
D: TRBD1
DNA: TGTGCCAGCAGTTTAGAGGGGACAGGGGAGGGTCCCCGCTATGGCTACACCTTC
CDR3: CASSLEGTGEGPRYGYTF

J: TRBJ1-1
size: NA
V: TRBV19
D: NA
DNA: TGTGCCAGTAGTTTAAACACGAACACTGAAGCTTTCTTT
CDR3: CASSLNTNTEAFF

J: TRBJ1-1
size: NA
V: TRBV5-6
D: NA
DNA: TGTGCCAGCAGCTCATTGGGGGGGACGTCTTGGTTCTTT
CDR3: CASSSLGGTSWFF

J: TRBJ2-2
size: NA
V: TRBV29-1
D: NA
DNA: TGCAGCGTCAGGTTAATCGGGAACACCGGGGAGCTGTTTTTT
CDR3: CSVRLIGNTGELFF

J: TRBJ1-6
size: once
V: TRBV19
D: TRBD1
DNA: TGTGCCAGTAGTGACAGGGTGGGGTCACCCCTCCACTTT
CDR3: CASSDRVGSPLHF

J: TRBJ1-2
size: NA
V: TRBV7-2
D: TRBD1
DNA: TGTGCCAGCAGCTTAGGTCCAGGGGGCGGATATGGCTACACCTTC
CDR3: CASSLGPGGGYGYTF

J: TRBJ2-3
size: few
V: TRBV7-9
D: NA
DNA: TGTGCCAGCAGCCTCGGGTCCTACACAGATACGCAGTATTTT
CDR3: CASSLGSYTDTQYF

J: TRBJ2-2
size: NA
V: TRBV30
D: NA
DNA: TGTGCCTGGAGTGGCGGGGACCCGAACACCGGGGAGCTGTTTTTT
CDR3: CAWSGGDPNTGELFF

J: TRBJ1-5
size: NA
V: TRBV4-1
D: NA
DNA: TGCGCCAGCAGCCACCCTACGGGGGGCAATCAGCCCCAGCATTTT
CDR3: CASSHPTGGNQPQHF

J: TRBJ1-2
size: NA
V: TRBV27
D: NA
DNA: TGTGCCAGCAGCCCATACTACAGGGCTAACTATGGCTACACCTTC
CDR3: CASSPYYRANYGYTF

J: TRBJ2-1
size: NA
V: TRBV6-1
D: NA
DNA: TGTGCCAGCAGTGAAGCGCGGGTTGGGGAGCAGTTCTTC
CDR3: CASSEARVGEQFF

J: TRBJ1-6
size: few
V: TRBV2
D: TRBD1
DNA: TGTGCCAGTGGGGAACAGGGGGGTTCACCCCTCCACTTT
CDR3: CASGEQGGSPLHF

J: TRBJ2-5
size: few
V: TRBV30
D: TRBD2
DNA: TGTGCCTGGAGTGAACTGGCGGGGGGCCGTCAAGAGACCCAGTACTTC
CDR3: CAWSELAGGRQETQYF

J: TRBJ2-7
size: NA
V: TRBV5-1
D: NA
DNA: TGCGCCAGCAGTCAATTCCCGGGGGAAACCAGGGTCGCTAACTACGAGCAGTACTTC
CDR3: CASSQFPGETRVANYEQYF

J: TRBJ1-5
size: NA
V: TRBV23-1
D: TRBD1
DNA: TGCGCCAGCAGTCCTTTCCTCGGCACAGGGGGGGATAGCAATCAGCCCCAGCATTTT
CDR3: CASSPFLGTGGDSNQPQHF

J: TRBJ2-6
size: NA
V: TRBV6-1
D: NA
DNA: TGTGCCAGCAGTGAAGCGGTAGGGGCTGGGGCCAACGTCCTGACTTTC
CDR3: CASSEAVGAGANVLTF

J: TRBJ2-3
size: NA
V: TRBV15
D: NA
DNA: TGTGCCACCAGCAGAGATTTCAAGGGGGTTGCCACAGATACGCAGTATTTT
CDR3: CATSRDFKGVATDTQYF

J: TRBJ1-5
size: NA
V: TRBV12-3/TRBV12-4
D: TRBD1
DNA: TGTGCCAGCAGTGGTAGGGGGCGACAGCCCCAGCATTTT
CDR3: CASSGRGRQPQHF

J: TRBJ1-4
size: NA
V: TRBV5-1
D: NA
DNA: TGCGCCAGCAGCTTCGGGAACTGGAATGAAAAACTGTTTTTT
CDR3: CASSFGNWNEKLFF

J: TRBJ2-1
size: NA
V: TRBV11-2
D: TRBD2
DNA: TGTGCCAGCACCCCGACTAGCGGGTTCAATGAGCAGTTCTTC
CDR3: CASTPTSGFNEQFF

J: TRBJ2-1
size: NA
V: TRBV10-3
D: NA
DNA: TGTGCCATCGCCCTTCAGTGGAATGAGCAGTTCTTC
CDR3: CAIALQWNEQFF

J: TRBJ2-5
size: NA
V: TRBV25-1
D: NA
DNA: TGTGCCAGCAGTGAATTTAGGAGCCAAGAGACCCAGTACTTC
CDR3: CASSEFRSQETQYF

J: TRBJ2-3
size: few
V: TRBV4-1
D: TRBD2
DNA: TGCGCCAGCAGCCCCTCCCCGGGGGGGGCCGACACAGATACGCAGTATTTT
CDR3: CASSPSPGGADTDTQYF

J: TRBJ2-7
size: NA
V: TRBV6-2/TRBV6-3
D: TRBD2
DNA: TGTGCCAGCAGCTGGGACTTCGGGGGGGAGCAGTACTTC
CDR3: CASSWDFGGEQYF

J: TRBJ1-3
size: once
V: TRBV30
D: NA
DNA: TGTGCCGCCACAGGGATCTCTGGAAACACCATATATTTT
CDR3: CAATGISGNTIYF

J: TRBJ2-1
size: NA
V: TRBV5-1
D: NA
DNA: TGCGCCAGCCGGGCAGATGGGTCCTGGGAGGATGAGCAGTTCTTC
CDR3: CASRADGSWEDEQFF

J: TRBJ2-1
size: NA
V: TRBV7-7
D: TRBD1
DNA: TGTGCCAGCAGCCTCACCTTGATGACAGGGGGGTCCAATGAGCAGTTCTTC
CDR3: CASSLTLMTGGSNEQFF

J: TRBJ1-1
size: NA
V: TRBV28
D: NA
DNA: TGTGCCAGCAGATCACAGGGAGACACTGAAGCTTTCTTT
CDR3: CASRSQGDTEAFF

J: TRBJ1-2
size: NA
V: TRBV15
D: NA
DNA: TGTGCCACCAGCAGAGGACGGGAGCTAGGAGGCTACACCTTC
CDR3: CATSRGRELGGYTF

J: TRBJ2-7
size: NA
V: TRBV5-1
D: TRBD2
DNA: TGCGCCAGCAGCTCGCTAGCGGGGACCTCCTACGAGCAGTACTTC
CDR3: CASSSLAGTSYEQYF

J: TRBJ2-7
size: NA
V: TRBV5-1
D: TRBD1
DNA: TGCGCCAGCAGCTTGAGGGACAGAGGGGAGCAGTACTTC
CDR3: CASSLRDRGEQYF

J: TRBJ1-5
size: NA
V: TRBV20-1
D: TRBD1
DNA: TGCAGTGCTAGTGGTGCCTTAGGGCAGGGGGTTCCAGTAAGTCAGCCCCAGCATTTT
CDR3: CSASGALGQGVPVSQPQHF

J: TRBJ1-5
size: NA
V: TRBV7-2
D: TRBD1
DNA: TGTGCCAGCAGCCCACAGACAGGGGGCTATCAGCCCCAGCATTTT
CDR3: CASSPQTGGYQPQHF

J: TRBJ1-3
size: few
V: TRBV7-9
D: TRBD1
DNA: TGTGCCAGCAGCTCGGGACAGGGACCGGGAAACACCATATATTTT
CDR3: CASSSGQGPGNTIYF

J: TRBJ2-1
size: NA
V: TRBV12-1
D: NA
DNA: TGTGCCAGCAGCCACTGGACAGCAGTCTACAATGAGCAGTTCTTC
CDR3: CASSHWTAVYNEQFF

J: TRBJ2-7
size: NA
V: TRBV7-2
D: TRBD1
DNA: TGTGCCAGCAGCTTAGTTACAGGGGGTTCCGAGCAGTACTTC
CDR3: CASSLVTGGSEQYF

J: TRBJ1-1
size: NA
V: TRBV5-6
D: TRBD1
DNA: TGTGCCAGCAGCTTCTTGTCCGGACAGGTCAACACTGAAGCTTTCTTT
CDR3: CASSFLSGQVNTEAFF

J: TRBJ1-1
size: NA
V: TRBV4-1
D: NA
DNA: TGCGCCAGCAGCCAAACAGCCTCCGAAGGAGCTTTCTTT
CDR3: CASSQTASEGAFF

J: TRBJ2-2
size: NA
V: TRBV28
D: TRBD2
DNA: TGTGCCAGCCAAGCGGGGCACACCGGGGAGCTGTTTTTT
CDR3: CASQAGHTGELFF

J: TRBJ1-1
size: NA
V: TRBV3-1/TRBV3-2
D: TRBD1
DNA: TGTGCCAGCAGCCAACGGACAGGCAACACTGAAGCTTTCTTT
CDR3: CASSQRTGNTEAFF

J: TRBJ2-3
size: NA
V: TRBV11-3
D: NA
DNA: TGTGCCAGCAGCTTATCTGCGCGGGATACGCAGTATTTT
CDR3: CASSLSARDTQYF

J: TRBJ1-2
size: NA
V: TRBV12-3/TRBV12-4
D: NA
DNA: TGTGCCAGCGGATTTCCAGGGGTAGGTGGCTACACCTTC
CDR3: CASGFPGVGGYTF

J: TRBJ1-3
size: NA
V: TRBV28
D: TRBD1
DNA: TGTGCCAGCAGTGGCTCTCAGGGGGCTGGAAACACCATATATTTT
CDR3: CASSGSQGAGNTIYF

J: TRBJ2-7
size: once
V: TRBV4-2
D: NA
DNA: TGTGCCAGCAGCCCGACAGGCCACGAGCAGTACTTC
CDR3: CASSPTGHEQYF

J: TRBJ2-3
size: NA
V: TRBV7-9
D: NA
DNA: TGTGCCAGCAGCTTAGCCGCAGTCAGCGCAGATACGCAGTATTTT
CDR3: CASSLAAVSADTQYF